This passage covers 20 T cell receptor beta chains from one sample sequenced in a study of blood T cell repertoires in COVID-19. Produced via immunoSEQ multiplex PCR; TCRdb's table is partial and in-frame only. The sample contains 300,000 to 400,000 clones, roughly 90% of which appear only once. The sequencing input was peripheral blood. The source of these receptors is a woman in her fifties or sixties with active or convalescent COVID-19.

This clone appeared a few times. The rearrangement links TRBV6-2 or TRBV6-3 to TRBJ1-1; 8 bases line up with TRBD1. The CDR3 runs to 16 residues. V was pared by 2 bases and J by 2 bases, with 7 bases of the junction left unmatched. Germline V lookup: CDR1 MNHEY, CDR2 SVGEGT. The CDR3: CASSYRLTGVNTEAFF. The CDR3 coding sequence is TGTGCCAGCAGTTACCGATTGACAGGGGTCAACACTGAAGCTTTCTTT.

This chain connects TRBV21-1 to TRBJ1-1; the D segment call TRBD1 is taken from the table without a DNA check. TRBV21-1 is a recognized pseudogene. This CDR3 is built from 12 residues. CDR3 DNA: TGTGCCAGCAGCCCAGGAAGGGGGACAGCTTTCTTT. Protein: CASSPGRGTAFF.

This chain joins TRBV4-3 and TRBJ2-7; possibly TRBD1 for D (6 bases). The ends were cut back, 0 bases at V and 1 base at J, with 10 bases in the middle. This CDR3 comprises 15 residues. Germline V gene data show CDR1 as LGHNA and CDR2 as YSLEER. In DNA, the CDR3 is TGCGCCAGCAGCCAAGATAGGGACACTTCCTACGAGCAGTACTTC. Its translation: CASSQDRDTSYEQYF.

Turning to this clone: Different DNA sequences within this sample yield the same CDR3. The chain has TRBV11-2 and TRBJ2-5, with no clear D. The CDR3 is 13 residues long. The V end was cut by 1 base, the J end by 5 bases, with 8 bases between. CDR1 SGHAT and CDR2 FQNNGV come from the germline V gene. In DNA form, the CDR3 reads TGTGCCAGCAGCTTAGGTGTTCGGGAGACCCAGTACTTC. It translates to CASSLGVRETQYF.

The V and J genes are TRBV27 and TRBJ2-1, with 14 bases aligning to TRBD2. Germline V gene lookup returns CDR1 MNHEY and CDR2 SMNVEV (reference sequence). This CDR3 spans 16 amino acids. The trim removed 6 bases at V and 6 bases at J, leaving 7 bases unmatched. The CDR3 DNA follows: TGTGCCAGCAGGGGGACTAGCGGGAGATGGAGCAATGAGCAGTTCTTC. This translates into CASRGTSGRWSNEQFF.

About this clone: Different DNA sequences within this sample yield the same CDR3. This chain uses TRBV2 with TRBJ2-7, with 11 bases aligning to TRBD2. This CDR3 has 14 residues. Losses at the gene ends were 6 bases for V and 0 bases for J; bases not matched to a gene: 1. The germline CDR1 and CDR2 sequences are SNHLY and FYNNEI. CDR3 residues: CASRGTSGSYEQYF. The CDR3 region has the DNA TGTGCCAGCAGGGGGACTAGCGGCTCCTACGAGCAGTACTTC.

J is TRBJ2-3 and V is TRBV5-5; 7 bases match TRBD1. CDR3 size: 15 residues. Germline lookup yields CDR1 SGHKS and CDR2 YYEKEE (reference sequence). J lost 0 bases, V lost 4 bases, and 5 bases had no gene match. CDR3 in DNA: TGTGCCAGCAGCCCCGGGACAGCTAGCACAGATACGCAGTATTTT. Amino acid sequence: CASSPGTASTDTQYF.

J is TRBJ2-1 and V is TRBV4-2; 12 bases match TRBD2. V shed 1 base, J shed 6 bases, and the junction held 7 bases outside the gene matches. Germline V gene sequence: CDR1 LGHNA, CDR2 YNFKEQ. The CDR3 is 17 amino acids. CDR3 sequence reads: CASSQVNLAGGSNEQFF. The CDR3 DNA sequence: TGTGCCAGCAGCCAAGTGAATCTAGCGGGAGGGAGCAATGAGCAGTTCTTC.

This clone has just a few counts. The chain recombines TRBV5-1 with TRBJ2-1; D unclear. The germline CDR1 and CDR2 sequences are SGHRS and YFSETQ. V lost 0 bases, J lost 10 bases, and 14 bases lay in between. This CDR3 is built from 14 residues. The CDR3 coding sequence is TGCGCCAGCAGCTTGGGGCAACGGTCCAGGGAGCAGTTCTTC. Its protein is CASSLGQRSREQFF.

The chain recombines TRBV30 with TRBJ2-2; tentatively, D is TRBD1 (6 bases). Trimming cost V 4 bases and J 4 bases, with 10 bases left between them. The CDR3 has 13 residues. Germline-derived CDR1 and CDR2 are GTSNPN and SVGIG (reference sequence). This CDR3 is CAWTLGGTGELFF. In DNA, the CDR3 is TGTGCCTGGACGTTAGGGGGCACCGGGGAGCTGTTTTTT.

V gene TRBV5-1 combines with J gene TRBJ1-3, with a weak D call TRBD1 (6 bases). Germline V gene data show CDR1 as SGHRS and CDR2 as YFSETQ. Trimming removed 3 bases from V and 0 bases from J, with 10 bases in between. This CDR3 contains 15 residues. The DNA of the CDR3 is TGCGCCAGCAGCTACGGACAGACCTCTGGAAACACCATATATTTT. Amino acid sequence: CASSYGQTSGNTIYF.

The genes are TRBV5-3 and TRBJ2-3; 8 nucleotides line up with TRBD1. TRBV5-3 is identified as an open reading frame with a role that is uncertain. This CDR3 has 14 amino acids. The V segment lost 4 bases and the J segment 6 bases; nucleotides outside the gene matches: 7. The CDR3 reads CARSTGTGEDTQYF. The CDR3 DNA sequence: TGTGCCAGAAGCACCGGGACAGGCGAGGATACGCAGTATTTT.

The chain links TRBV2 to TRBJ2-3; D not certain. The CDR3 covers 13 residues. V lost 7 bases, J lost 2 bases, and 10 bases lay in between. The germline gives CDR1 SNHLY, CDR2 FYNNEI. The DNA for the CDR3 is TGTGCCAGCAATATAGCTATCACAGATACGCAGTATTTT. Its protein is CASNIAITDTQYF.

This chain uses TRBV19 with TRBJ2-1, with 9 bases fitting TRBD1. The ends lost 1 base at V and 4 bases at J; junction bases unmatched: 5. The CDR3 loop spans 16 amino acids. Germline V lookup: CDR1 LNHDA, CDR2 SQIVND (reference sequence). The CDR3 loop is CASSIAGQGPYNEQFF. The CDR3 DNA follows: TGTGCCAGTAGTATAGCTGGACAGGGGCCGTACAATGAGCAGTTCTTC.

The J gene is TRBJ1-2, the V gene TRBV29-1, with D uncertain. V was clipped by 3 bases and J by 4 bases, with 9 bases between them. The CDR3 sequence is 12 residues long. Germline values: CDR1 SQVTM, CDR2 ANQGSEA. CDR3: CSVEASGYGYTF. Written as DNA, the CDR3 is TGCAGCGTTGAGGCATCGGGCTATGGCTACACCTTC.

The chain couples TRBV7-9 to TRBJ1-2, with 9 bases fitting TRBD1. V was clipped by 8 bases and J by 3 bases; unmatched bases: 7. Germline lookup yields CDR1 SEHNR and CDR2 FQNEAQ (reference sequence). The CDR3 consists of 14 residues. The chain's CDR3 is CASGGDRVDYGYTF. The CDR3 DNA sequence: TGTGCCAGCGGGGGGGACAGGGTAGACTATGGCTACACCTTC.

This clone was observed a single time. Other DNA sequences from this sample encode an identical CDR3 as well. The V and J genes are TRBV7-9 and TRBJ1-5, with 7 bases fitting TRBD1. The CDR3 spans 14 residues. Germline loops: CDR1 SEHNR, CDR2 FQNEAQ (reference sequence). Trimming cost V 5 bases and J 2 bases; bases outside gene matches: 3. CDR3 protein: CASSLTGGNQPQHF. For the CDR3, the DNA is TGTGCCAGCAGCCTTACAGGGGGCAATCAGCCCCAGCATTTT.

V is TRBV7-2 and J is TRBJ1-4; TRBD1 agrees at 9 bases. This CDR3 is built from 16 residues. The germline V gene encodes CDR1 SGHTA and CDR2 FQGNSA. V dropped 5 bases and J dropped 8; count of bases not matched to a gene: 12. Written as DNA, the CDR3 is TGTGCCAGCAGCCTAGGACTCAACAGGGGGCGAGAAAAACTGTTTTTT. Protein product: CASSLGLNRGREKLFF. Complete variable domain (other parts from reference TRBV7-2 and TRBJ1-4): GAGVSQSPSNKVTEKGKDVELRCDPISGHTALYWYRQSLGQGLEFLIYFQGNSAPDKSGLPSDRFSAERTGGSVSTLTIQRTQQEDSAVYLCASSLGLNRGREKLFFGSGTQLSVL.

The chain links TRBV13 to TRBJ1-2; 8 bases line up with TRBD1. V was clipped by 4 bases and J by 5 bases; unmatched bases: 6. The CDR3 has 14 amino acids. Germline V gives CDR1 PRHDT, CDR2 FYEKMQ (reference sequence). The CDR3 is CASSSDREGYGYTF. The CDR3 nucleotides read TGTGCCAGCAGCTCGGACAGGGAGGGGTATGGCTACACCTTC.

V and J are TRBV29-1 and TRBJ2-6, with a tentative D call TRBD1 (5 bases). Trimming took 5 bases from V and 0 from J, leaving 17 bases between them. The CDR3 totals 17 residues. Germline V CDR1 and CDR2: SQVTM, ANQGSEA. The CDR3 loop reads CSVPDTQINSGANVLTF. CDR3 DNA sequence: TGCAGCGTTCCGGACACCCAAATTAACTCTGGGGCCAACGTCCTGACTTTC.